The text below deals with one T cell receptor (beta chain). The CDR3 length is 17 residues. Germline CDR1 and CDR2: SQVTM and ANQGSEA. J gave up 7 bases and V 4 bases, and 12 bases lay outside the gene matches. Assay: immunoSEQ multiplex PCR; the TCRdb copy retains only in-frame clones and omits some. The table has more than 550,000 clones, about 90% seen once. The data are from a study of shared clonotypes between healthy human individuals. Study-level background: Each donor had three CD4 naive, three CD4 memory, two CD8 naive and one CD8 memory plate.

Those who donated, Caucasian adults without exception, all lived in Nashville, Tennessee. The source is a man in his late teens or twenties in good health. Some clones in this sample may be carry-over from other donors' samples. The sequenced sample was memory CD8+ T cells from PBMCs. As to subset: CD45RO+ cells pooled with CCR7-negative TemRA cells. The chain couples TRBV29-1 to TRBJ2-1; 14 bases are a match to TRBD2. The CDR3 DNA reads TGCAGCGTTGGGGGACTAGCGGGAGCCCCTGGGCGGAATGAGCAGTTCTTC. Protein sequence: CSVGGLAGAPGRNEQFF.